This record covers a single TCR beta chain. Its antigen is unidentified. Sequenced by immunoSEQ multiplex PCR; TCRdb stores in-frame clones only, minus some. The sample yields roughly 1,000,000 clones, approximately 80% seen once. This specimen comes from a study of shared clonotypes between healthy human individuals. General study results and limits: Shared clonotypes across all four donors exceeded non-shared ones in generation probability. Apart from blood, nothing was sampled; tissue repertoires likely differ.

The receptor was isolated from a man aged 18 to 30 in good health. Some clones in this sample may be carry-over from other donors' samples. The source material was memory CD4+ T cells from PBMCs. Specified subset: CD45RA-negative fraction.

CDR3 coding DNA: TGTGCCAGCAGTCCAGGCGGGGTTAACGGCATTCAGTACTTC. This encodes CASSPGGVNGIQYF. V usage is TRBV27 and J usage is TRBJ2-4; a weak D match, TRBD2 (6 bases). Deletions cut 5 bases from V and 9 bases from J, with 17 bases between. The germline V gene encodes CDR1 MNHEY and CDR2 SMNVEV (reference sequence). The CDR3 loop spans 14 amino acids.